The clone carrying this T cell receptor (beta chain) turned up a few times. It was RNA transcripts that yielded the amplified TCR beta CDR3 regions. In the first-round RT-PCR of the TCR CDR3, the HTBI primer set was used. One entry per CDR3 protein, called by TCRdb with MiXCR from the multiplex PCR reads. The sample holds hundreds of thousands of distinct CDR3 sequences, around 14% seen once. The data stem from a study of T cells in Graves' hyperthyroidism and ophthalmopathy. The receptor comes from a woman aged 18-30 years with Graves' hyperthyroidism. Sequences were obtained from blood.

The CDR3 here is CASREGDTQYF. In DNA, the CDR3 is TGCGCCAGCAGGGAGGGGGATACGCAGTATTTT. The chain links TRBV5-1 to TRBJ2-3; perhaps TRBD2 as D (6 bases). Trimming pared 5 bases from V and 6 bases from J, leaving 7 bases between. CDR3 size: 11 residues. Germline V lookup: CDR1 SGHRS, CDR2 YFSETQ.